This TCR beta chain was profiled in a study of T cell responses to AZD1222 COVID-19 vaccine. Trimming took off 4 bases at V and 5 bases at J, with 17 bases between the two ends. This CDR3 region has 15 residues. Germline lookup yields CDR1 SGHVS and CDR2 FQNEAQ. Produced via immunoSEQ multiplex PCR; TCRdb's table is partial and in-frame only. The repertoire holds around 96,000 clones, with just over 85% as singletons. The sequences come from peripheral blood, collected 28 days after the second AZD1222 dose. The chain uses TRBV7-8 and TRBJ1-2, with unresolved D. This TCR was sampled from an adult who received the AZD1222 COVID-19 vaccine. CDR3 amino acids: CASSSHRKGSYGYTF. In DNA, the CDR3 is TGTGCCAGCAGCTCCCATCGGAAGGGCTCTTATGGCTACACCTTC.